A selection of T cell receptor beta chains follows, all from one sample in a study of T cells after yellow fever vaccination. TCRdb processed the 5' RACE reads anew with MiXCR; each CDR3 protein has one entry. The sample yields a few hundred thousand distinct CDR3 sequences, around 9.3% seen once. Sequences were derived from CD4+ T cells sorted from PBMCs, sampled 5 days after the yellow fever booster vaccination. These receptors all come from a man younger than 35 who received the YFV17D yellow fever vaccine. CDR3s include the opening cysteine and the closing phenylalanine or tryptophan. D genes are given only for firm matches. Clone size is not always given. Where it is, it says once, few, many or a class for expanded clones.

J gene: TRBJ2-3
V gene: TRBV7-2
clone size: -
D gene: TRBD2
CDR3 protein: CASRPSGGSADTQYF
CDR3 DNA: TGTGCCAGCAGACCAAGCGGGGGAAGCGCAGATACGCAGTATTTT

J gene: TRBJ2-3
V gene: TRBV20-1
clone size: once
D gene: -
CDR3 protein: CSAGDPGGSDTQYF
CDR3 DNA: TGCAGTGCTGGAGATCCAGGGGGGTCGGATACGCAGTATTTT

J gene: TRBJ2-4
V gene: TRBV20-1
clone size: -
D gene: -
CDR3 protein: CSARDINIQYF
CDR3 DNA: TGCAGTGCCAGAGATATAAACATTCAGTACTTC

J gene: TRBJ1-3
V gene: TRBV6-2/TRBV6-3
clone size: few
D gene: -
CDR3 protein: CASSRGTRYRGNTIYF
CDR3 DNA: TGTGCCAGCAGCCGTGGGACGAGATACAGAGGAAACACCATATATTTT

J gene: TRBJ2-1
V gene: TRBV12-3/TRBV12-4
clone size: many
D gene: -
CDR3 protein: CASSLRQVNEQFF
CDR3 DNA: TGTGCCAGCAGTCTTCGACAGGTCAATGAGCAGTTCTTC

J gene: TRBJ1-2
V gene: TRBV7-2
clone size: -
D gene: -
CDR3 protein: CASSVPRVYGYTF
CDR3 DNA: TGTGCCAGCAGCGTTCCCAGGGTTTACGGCTACACCTTC

J gene: TRBJ2-2
V gene: TRBV11-1
clone size: many
D gene: -
CDR3 protein: CASSRPPGNGLTGELFF
CDR3 DNA: TGTGCCAGCAGCCGACCCCCAGGGAATGGTCTCACCGGGGAGCTGTTTTTT

J gene: TRBJ2-3
V gene: TRBV5-1
clone size: -
D gene: TRBD1
CDR3 protein: CASRKDRATGSGTQYF
CDR3 DNA: TGCGCCAGCAGAAAGGACAGGGCAACCGGGTCGGGTACGCAGTATTTT

J gene: TRBJ2-1
V gene: TRBV6-2/TRBV6-3
clone size: few
D gene: -
CDR3 protein: CASSYLRVEQFF
CDR3 DNA: TGTGCCAGCAGTTACTTACGGGTTGAGCAGTTCTTC

J gene: TRBJ1-1
V gene: TRBV20-1
clone size: -
D gene: -
CDR3 protein: CSARYFGPMNTEAFF
CDR3 DNA: TGCAGTGCTAGATACTTTGGACCTATGAACACTGAAGCTTTCTTT

J gene: TRBJ2-5
V gene: TRBV15
clone size: -
D gene: -
CDR3 protein: CAAAQGLQETQYF
CDR3 DNA: TGTGCCGCGGCACAGGGTTTACAAGAGACCCAGTACTTC

J gene: TRBJ2-5
V gene: TRBV19
clone size: -
D gene: TRBD2
CDR3 protein: CASRGSGGPETQYF
CDR3 DNA: TGTGCCAGCCGGGGAAGCGGGGGCCCAGAGACCCAGTACTTC

J gene: TRBJ1-5
V gene: TRBV4-3
clone size: -
D gene: -
CDR3 protein: CASSPHPRGPFNQPQHF
CDR3 DNA: TGCGCCAGCAGCCCCCACCCCCGGGGTCCCTTTAATCAGCCCCAGCATTTT

J gene: TRBJ2-5
V gene: TRBV20-1
clone size: few
D gene: TRBD2
CDR3 protein: CSAWDWGGETQYF
CDR3 DNA: TGCAGTGCCTGGGACTGGGGGGGAGAGACCCAGTACTTC

J gene: TRBJ1-2
V gene: TRBV28
clone size: few
D gene: TRBD1
CDR3 protein: CANRGEGGYTF
CDR3 DNA: TGTGCCAACAGGGGGGAAGGCGGCTACACCTTC

J gene: TRBJ2-1
V gene: TRBV11-2
clone size: few
D gene: TRBD2
CDR3 protein: CASSFDSGRVHNEQFF
CDR3 DNA: TGTGCCAGCAGCTTTGATAGCGGGAGAGTGCACAATGAGCAGTTCTTC

J gene: TRBJ1-1
V gene: TRBV20-1
clone size: many
D gene: -
CDR3 protein: CSASRTLKTGGAFF
CDR3 DNA: TGCAGTGCTAGTCGGACTCTCAAGACAGGAGGGGCTTTCTTT

J gene: TRBJ1-4
V gene: TRBV28
clone size: -
D gene: -
CDR3 protein: CASSLWLGEKLFF
CDR3 DNA: TGTGCCAGCAGTTTGTGGTTGGGCGAAAAACTGTTTTTT

J gene: TRBJ2-3
V gene: TRBV7-2
clone size: many
D gene: TRBD2
CDR3 protein: CASSPYPGTSGGDTQYF
CDR3 DNA: TGTGCCAGCAGCCCTTACCCCGGGACTAGCGGGGGAGATACGCAGTATTTT

J gene: TRBJ1-4
V gene: TRBV25-1
clone size: few
D gene: -
CDR3 protein: CASSDLRRGTNEKLFF
CDR3 DNA: TGTGCCAGCAGTGACCTGCGACGGGGGACTAATGAAAAACTGTTTTTT

J gene: TRBJ2-1
V gene: TRBV12-3/TRBV12-4
clone size: many
D gene: -
CDR3 protein: CASSSQGGSYNEQFF
CDR3 DNA: TGTGCCAGCAGTTCCCAGGGGGGGAGTTACAATGAGCAGTTCTTC

J gene: TRBJ2-2
V gene: TRBV10-3
clone size: few
D gene: TRBD2
CDR3 protein: CAISARTSGLNTGELFF
CDR3 DNA: TGTGCCATCAGCGCCAGGACTAGCGGGCTGAACACCGGGGAGCTGTTTTTT

J gene: TRBJ2-2
V gene: TRBV10-3
clone size: many
D gene: TRBD1
CDR3 protein: CAITGQGGGELFF
CDR3 DNA: TGTGCCATCACGGGACAGGGAGGCGGGGAGCTGTTTTTT

J gene: TRBJ2-5
V gene: TRBV5-1
clone size: -
D gene: TRBD1
CDR3 protein: CASSLTTTGGHETQYF
CDR3 DNA: TGCGCCAGCAGCTTGACTACGACAGGGGGCCACGAGACCCAGTACTTC

J gene: TRBJ1-3
V gene: TRBV2
clone size: many
D gene: -
CDR3 protein: CASKGVYGNTIYF
CDR3 DNA: TGTGCCAGCAAGGGGGTTTATGGAAACACCATATATTTT

J gene: TRBJ1-5
V gene: TRBV10-3
clone size: many
D gene: TRBD1
CDR3 protein: CAISEPGTDNQPQHF
CDR3 DNA: TGTGCCATCAGTGAACCCGGGACAGATAATCAGCCCCAGCATTTT

J gene: TRBJ1-1
V gene: TRBV9
clone size: few
D gene: -
CDR3 protein: CASSKMNTEAFF
CDR3 DNA: TGTGCCAGCTCAAAAATGAACACTGAAGCTTTCTTT

J gene: TRBJ2-2
V gene: TRBV7-3
clone size: few
D gene: TRBD2
CDR3 protein: CASSTGTSGWTGELFF
CDR3 DNA: TGTGCCAGCAGCACCGGGACTAGCGGTTGGACCGGGGAGCTGTTTTTT

J gene: TRBJ2-2
V gene: TRBV24-1
clone size: few
D gene: TRBD1
CDR3 protein: CATTADRGNTGELFF
CDR3 DNA: TGTGCCACCACCGCGGACAGGGGCAACACCGGGGAGCTGTTTTTT

J gene: TRBJ2-3
V gene: TRBV6-2/TRBV6-3
clone size: -
D gene: TRBD1
CDR3 protein: CASMHGQGTDTQYF
CDR3 DNA: TGTGCCAGCATGCATGGACAGGGCACAGATACGCAGTATTTT

J gene: TRBJ1-5
V gene: TRBV6-5
clone size: few
D gene: -
CDR3 protein: CASSYALTNQPQHF
CDR3 DNA: TGTGCCAGCAGTTACGCTTTAACTAATCAGCCCCAGCATTTT

J gene: TRBJ1-6
V gene: TRBV9
clone size: -
D gene: -
CDR3 protein: CASSEGPLNSPLHF
CDR3 DNA: TGTGCCAGCAGCGAGGGACCGCTAAATTCACCCCTCCACTTT

J gene: TRBJ2-7
V gene: TRBV18
clone size: few
D gene: TRBD2
CDR3 protein: CASSGGGGSYEQYF
CDR3 DNA: TGTGCCAGCTCGGGCGGCGGGGGCTCCTACGAGCAGTACTTC

J gene: TRBJ2-1
V gene: TRBV20-1
clone size: few
D gene: -
CDR3 protein: CSAGVVRWGTYNEQFF
CDR3 DNA: TGCAGTGCTGGGGTGGTACGATGGGGAACCTACAATGAGCAGTTCTTC

J gene: TRBJ2-3
V gene: TRBV6-2/TRBV6-3
clone size: few
D gene: TRBD2
CDR3 protein: CASSWSGGGADTQYF
CDR3 DNA: TGTGCCAGCAGTTGGAGCGGGGGTGGGGCAGATACGCAGTATTTT

J gene: TRBJ2-5
V gene: TRBV20-1
clone size: -
D gene: -
CDR3 protein: CSASTVFGGWTQYF
CDR3 DNA: TGCAGTGCTTCTACGGTTTTCGGGGGCTGGACCCAGTACTTC

J gene: TRBJ2-3
V gene: TRBV27
clone size: -
D gene: -
CDR3 protein: CASSLQTSTDTQYF
CDR3 DNA: TGTGCCAGCAGTTTACAAACTAGCACAGATACGCAGTATTTT

J gene: TRBJ1-2
V gene: TRBV3-1
clone size: few
D gene: TRBD1
CDR3 protein: CASSPPTGSYGYTF
CDR3 DNA: TGTGCCAGCAGCCCCCCGACAGGGAGCTATGGCTACACCTTC

J gene: TRBJ2-7
V gene: TRBV5-1
clone size: many
D gene: -
CDR3 protein: CASSLSVGASYEQYF
CDR3 DNA: TGCGCCAGCAGCTTAAGTGTCGGGGCCTCCTACGAGCAGTACTTC

J gene: TRBJ1-5
V gene: TRBV6-6
clone size: many
D gene: -
CDR3 protein: CASSKDGYNQPQHF
CDR3 DNA: TGTGCCAGCAGTAAGGACGGTTACAATCAGCCCCAGCATTTT

J gene: TRBJ1-2
V gene: TRBV4-1
clone size: few
D gene: -
CDR3 protein: CASSLEPGTLNYGYTF
CDR3 DNA: TGCGCCAGCAGCCTAGAACCCGGGACTCTTAACTATGGCTACACCTTC

J gene: TRBJ1-2
V gene: TRBV9
clone size: -
D gene: -
CDR3 protein: CASSPRSDYGYTF
CDR3 DNA: TGTGCCAGCAGCCCCCGTTCGGACTATGGCTACACCTTC

J gene: TRBJ1-1
V gene: TRBV7-2
clone size: -
D gene: -
CDR3 protein: CASSLNGHTEAFF
CDR3 DNA: TGTGCCAGCAGCTTAAATGGGCACACTGAAGCTTTCTTT

J gene: TRBJ2-1
V gene: TRBV12-3/TRBV12-4
clone size: many
D gene: TRBD1
CDR3 protein: CASSRTGSYNEQFF
CDR3 DNA: TGTGCCAGCAGTCGGACAGGCTCCTACAATGAGCAGTTCTTC

J gene: TRBJ1-5
V gene: TRBV10-2
clone size: -
D gene: -
CDR3 protein: CASSESHINQPQHF
CDR3 DNA: TGCGCCAGCAGTGAGTCCCATATCAATCAGCCCCAGCATTTT

J gene: TRBJ2-3
V gene: TRBV12-3/TRBV12-4
clone size: few
D gene: TRBD2
CDR3 protein: CASSSTLAGAPDTQYF
CDR3 DNA: TGTGCCAGCAGTTCGACCCTAGCGGGGGCCCCAGATACGCAGTATTTT

J gene: TRBJ2-1
V gene: TRBV12-3/TRBV12-4
clone size: -
D gene: TRBD1
CDR3 protein: CASSPGQGPHNEQFF
CDR3 DNA: TGTGCCAGCAGCCCAGGACAGGGCCCCCACAATGAGCAGTTCTTC

J gene: TRBJ1-4
V gene: TRBV5-1
clone size: many
D gene: -
CDR3 protein: CASSLSRQEGKLFF
CDR3 DNA: TGCGCCAGCAGCCTGTCCCGACAGGAGGGGAAACTGTTTTTT

J gene: TRBJ1-3
V gene: TRBV7-9
clone size: few
D gene: -
CDR3 protein: CASSQDRSSGNTIYF
CDR3 DNA: TGTGCCAGCAGCCAAGACAGGAGCTCTGGAAACACCATATATTTT

J gene: TRBJ1-5
V gene: TRBV12-3/TRBV12-4
clone size: few
D gene: TRBD1
CDR3 protein: CASSFGQGRSTPQHF
CDR3 DNA: TGTGCCAGCAGTTTTGGACAGGGACGCTCTACGCCCCAGCATTTT

J gene: TRBJ2-2
V gene: TRBV2
clone size: -
D gene: -
CDR3 protein: CASSEAGIYSLAPTGELFF
CDR3 DNA: TGTGCCAGCAGTGAAGCTGGGATATACAGTCTGGCGCCCACCGGGGAGCTGTTTTTT